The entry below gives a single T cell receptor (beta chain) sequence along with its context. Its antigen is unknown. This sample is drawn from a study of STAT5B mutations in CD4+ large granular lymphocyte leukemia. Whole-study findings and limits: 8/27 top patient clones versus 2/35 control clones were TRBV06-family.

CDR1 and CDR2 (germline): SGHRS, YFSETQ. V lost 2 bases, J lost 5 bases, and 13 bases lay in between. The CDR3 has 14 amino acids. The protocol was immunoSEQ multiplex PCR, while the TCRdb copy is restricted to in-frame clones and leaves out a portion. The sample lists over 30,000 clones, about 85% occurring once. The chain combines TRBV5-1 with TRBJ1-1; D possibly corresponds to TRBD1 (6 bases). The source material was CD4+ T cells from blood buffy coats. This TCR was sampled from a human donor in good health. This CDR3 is CASSLQGQRTEAFF. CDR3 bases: TGCGCCAGCAGCTTACAGGGCCAACGGACTGAAGCTTTCTTT.